This TCR beta chain comes out of a study of T cell repertoires in cytomegalovirus infection. The CDR3 covers 15 residues. V dropped 0 bases and J dropped 4 bases, with 10 bases sitting between them. Germline V lookup: CDR1 MGHRA, CDR2 YSYEKL. Comment on this clonotype: Its antigen is not identified.

TCRdb re-derived calls from the reads in MiXCR, one entry per CDR3 protein. In the table there are some 800,000 distinct CDR3 sequences, approximately 32% of which are singletons. This receptor was identified in a human donor in good health (CMV status not recorded). Some clones in this sample may be carry-over from other donors' samples. The chain combines TRBV4-1 with TRBJ2-1; D may be TRBD2 (6 bases). The specimen comprised cultured CD8+ T cells from PBMCs, sampled from culture after CMV antigen stimulation. The CDR3 coding sequence is TGCGCCAGCAGCCAAGATGGAGGGCCTTACAATGAGCAGTTCTTC. Protein product: CASSQDGGPYNEQFF.